This T cell receptor beta chain came from a study of technical replicates of blood from a handful of donors. The CDR3 has 12 residues. The ends were cut back, 7 bases at V and 8 bases at J, with 12 bases in the middle. CDR1 is SNHLY and CDR2 is FYNNEI in the germline V gene. Sequencing used immunoSEQ multiplex PCR; TCRdb keeps in-frame clones, though not all of them. The sample shows tens of thousands of clones, nearly 95% of them seen only once. This chain uses TRBV2 with TRBJ2-1, with no clear D. This receptor was taken from a human donor in good health. The specimen sequenced was T cells isolated from PBMCs. In DNA form, the CDR3 reads TGTGCCAGCATCGTGAGCGTTTATGAGCAGTTCTTC. This sequence encodes CASIVSVYEQFF.